The 15 T cell receptor beta chains listed next were all sequenced from one sample in a study of blood T cells in healthy people across ages. Alongside a J-beta primer mix, a sample-barcoded 5' primer served in a second PCR lasting roughly 6 to 12 cycles. TCRdb redid the calling of the 5' RACE reads with MiXCR, one entry per CDR3 protein. The sample includes about 1.4 million distinct CDR3 sequences, 55% to 75% of them seen just once. The material sequenced was blood. These receptors were obtained from a man younger than 30 in good health.

The genes are TRBV2 and TRBJ2-7; D unclear. The CDR3 is 16 amino acids. Looked up from germline, CDR1 is SNHLY and CDR2 is FYNNEI. V shed 1 base and J shed 6 bases, with 19 bases lying between them. In DNA, the CDR3 is TGTGCCAGCAGTGAAGAACATCTGACCCATTCAGGCGAGCAGTACTTC. Protein: CASSEEHLTHSGEQYF.

Notes on this clonotype: Being one base from a much bigger clone, this may be a read error. The chain carries TRBV5-6 and TRBJ2-3; 7 bases are a match to TRBD1. Looked up from germline, CDR1 is SGHDT and CDR2 is YYEEEE. After removal of 4 bases from V and 2 bases from J, the junction contained 4 bases not matched to a gene. The CDR3 extends over 14 amino acids. CDR3 sequence: CASSVGQHTDTQYF. The CDR3 nucleotides read TGTGCCAGCAGCGTGGGACAGCACACAGATACGCAGTATTTT. The full variable domain, its missing parts supplied by reference TRBV5-6 and TRBJ2-3, is DAGVTQSPTHLIKTRGQQVTLRCSPKSGHDTVSWYQQALGQGPQFIFQYYEEEERQRGNFPDRFSGHQFPNYSSELNVNALLLGDSALYLCASSVGQHTDTQYFGPGTRLTVL.

The table lists this clonotype with a few counts. This chain uses TRBV20-1 with TRBJ1-6; 8 nucleotides align to TRBD1. Germline assignment: CDR1 DFQATT and CDR2 SNEGSKA (reference sequence). The CDR3 runs 14 residues. V shed 3 bases, J shed 10 bases, and the junction held 8 bases outside the gene matches. The CDR3 bases are TGCAGTGCTAGCTTACAGGGGGAAGGGTCACCCCTCCACTTT. Its protein product is CSASLQGEGSPLHF.

J is TRBJ1-5 and V is TRBV21-1; TRBD1, the table's D call, lacks a check against the DNA. TRBV21-1 is marked as a pseudogene. This CDR3 has 18 residues. The CDR3 is CASSPREGAGWGNQPQHF. The CDR3 bases are TGTGCCAGCAGCCCGCGTGAGGGGGCGGGGTGGGGCAATCAGCCCCAGCATTTT.

V gene TRBV11-2 combines with J gene TRBJ1-4; D not certain. Germline values: CDR1 SGHAT, CDR2 FQNNGV. This CDR3 is built from 13 residues. Between the trimmed V and J ends, which lost 5 bases and 5 bases, there was a span of 9 bases. Here the CDR3 DNA reads TGTGCCAGCAGCCCCGTTATAAATGAAAAACTGTTTTTT. Translating it yields CASSPVINEKLFF.

The chain joins TRBV6-6 to TRBJ2-1; tentative D call: TRBD2 (5 bases). The germline V gene encodes CDR1 MNHNY and CDR2 SVGAGI (reference sequence). There are 13 residues in the CDR3. V lost 10 bases, J lost 5 bases, and 15 bases lay in between. CDR3 loop: CATLEVSDNEQFF. The CDR3 DNA sequence: TGTGCCACCTTGGAGGTCAGTGACAATGAGCAGTTCTTC.

This clonotype was counted only a few times. The chain employs TRBV7-2 and TRBJ1-6; D is undetermined. Germline CDR1 SGHTA, CDR2 FQGNSA. The CDR3 is made up of 17 amino acids. V lost 0 bases to trimming and J lost 0 bases, with 9 bases between them. The CDR3 DNA sequence: TGTGCCAGCAGCTTAGCGGTTCAAAGCTCCTATAATTCACCCCTCCACTTT. Translated: CASSLAVQSSYNSPLHF.

J is TRBJ2-5 and V is TRBV7-8; D is uncertain. This CDR3 spans 15 amino acids. V lost 0 bases to trimming and J lost 11 bases, with 19 bases between them. Germline CDR1 is SGHVS and CDR2 is FQNEAQ. CDR3 DNA: TGTGCCAGCAGCTTAGCGATGGGAACCCAGTACGGGCAGTACTTC. Translation gives CASSLAMGTQYGQYF.

The chain uses TRBV20-1 and TRBJ2-1, with D tentatively TRBD2 (5 bases). Germline CDR1 reads DFQATT; CDR2 reads SNEGSKA (reference sequence). V was trimmed by 4 bases and J by 5 bases, leaving 15 bases between them. This CDR3 comprises 14 residues. The CDR3 nucleotides are TGCAGTGCTACTCGGGAAAACCTTGACAATGAGCAGTTCTTC. Translation gives CSATRENLDNEQFF.

The J gene is TRBJ2-7, the V gene TRBV10-3; TRBD2 matches at 16 bases. CDR1 and CDR2 (germline): ENHRY, SYGVKD. J lost 6 bases, V lost 10 bases, and 15 bases had no gene match. The CDR3 is made up of 17 amino acids. The CDR3 protein is CATDPGLAGGKTSEQYF. DNA of the CDR3: TGTGCCACTGATCCGGGACTAGCGGGAGGGAAGACCTCCGAGCAGTACTTC.

This clonotype occurred a few times. The chain joins TRBV6-5 to TRBJ2-1, with D unresolved. V was cut by 0 bases and J by 5 bases, with 11 bases left in between. CDR1 is MNHEY and CDR2 is SVGAGI in the germline V gene. The CDR3 spans 15 residues. The CDR3 DNA follows: TGTGCCAGCAGTTACTCGCGACTTAGACACAATGAGCAGTTCTTC. Translated: CASSYSRLRHNEQFF.

This chain links TRBV11-2 with TRBJ1-2; D is unresolved. Germline V gene lookup returns CDR1 SGHAT and CDR2 FQNNGV. The CDR3 extends over 15 amino acids. V was pared by 2 bases and J by 2 bases, with 12 bases between. This chain's CDR3 is CASSLTIGPNYGYTF. CDR3 coding DNA: TGTGCCAGCAGCTTAACAATCGGACCGAACTATGGCTACACCTTC.

CDR3 bases: TGTGCCAGCAGCCGGAGACAAGTGGAGACCCAGTACTTC. Protein: CASSRRQVETQYF. The V call is TRBV12-3 or TRBV12-4, the J call TRBJ2-5, with D uncertain. CDR3 size: 13 residues. V dropped 6 bases and J dropped 5 bases, with 13 bases sitting between them.

The chain is built from TRBV29-1 and TRBJ2-1; TRBD1 is a possible D gene (5 bases). V gave up 5 bases and J gave up 11 bases, with 25 bases separating them. This CDR3 has 15 amino acids. The V gene's germline CDR1 is SQVTM and CDR2 ANQGSEA. CDR3 DNA: TGCAGCGTTTACGACAGTGGGGCCCCGGCGAATAAGCAGTTCTTC. It codes for CSVYDSGAPANKQFF.

This clonotype was counted at least ten times. This chain joins TRBV5-1 and TRBJ2-7; D is possibly TRBD1 (6 bases). V lost 4 bases, J lost 6 bases, and 14 bases lay in between. CDR1 is SGHRS, CDR2 YFSETQ, per germline. The CDR3 is 13 residues long. The CDR3 sequence is CASSLRGSSEQYF. CDR3 nucleotides: TGCGCCAGCAGCCTCAGGGGATCAAGCGAGCAGTACTTC.